This T cell receptor (beta chain) was recovered during a study of CD4 T cells in relation to SARS-CoV-2 and coronaviruses (dated by TCRdb to 2020 to 2022). Turning to the overall study: Across all 12 patients in the convalescent cohort, the median age was about 35 years, with a range of roughly 21 to 75 years. Of the 12 convalescent patients, 8 were male and 4 were female, and two of the subjects were Hispanic. Shared crossreactive spike epitopes were mapped to their HLA restriction using patient-derived lymphoblastoid cell lines. The Adaptive Biotechnologies TCR-sequencing kit was used for samples from a few pre-COVID donors and for the naive versus memory experiments, whereas the other data were Illumina-based. Memory CD4+ T cell crossreactivity between SARS-CoV-2 and common cold coronavirus spike proteins was assessed at the TCR clonotype level in the study. A different TCR-beta assay, based on Illumina, was used to sequence expansion assays from other donors in the study. Overall results and qualifications from the work: Because no donor provided both pre-pandemic and post-infection samples, tracing the source of pre-existing responses was limited. Memory CD4+ clonotypes crossrecognizing SARS-CoV-2 and at least one common cold coronavirus spike were found in approximately 60% of donors. Crossreactive clones showed significantly weaker SARS-CoV-2-driven expansion than monoreactive clones, consistent with antigenic imprinting. Sequencing naive versus memory cells indicated that the assay picks up memory recall responses, not primary responses primed during culture. Because the crossreactivity analysis focused on spike protein, crossreactivity against other viral proteins was not assessed. Small numbers of patients and of tested TCRs were a limitation of the study.

Deep-resolution immunoSEQ TCR-beta sequencing was performed on DNA from uncultured naive and memory CD4+ T cells. On the study's bioinformatics: During preprocessing, nonproductive sequences were removed, along with CDR3s that did not begin with C, did not end with F or W, or were shorter than 7 amino acids. Cultured and uncultured naive and memory CD4+ repertoires were searched for CDR3s previously identified as spike- and CEF-reactive. After three terminal residues were trimmed from each end, CDR3 homology was quantified as pairwise Levenshtein distance using the stringdist R package. TCRdb carries this immuneACCESS record with in-frame sequences only. Its versions omit some clonotypes, under half of them owing to an unresolved V gene in the studies checked, with the rest unexplained. V and J calls and clone size come straight from that table; D and trimming were deduced from the DNA. The sample yields about 54,000 clones; 92% were counted once. The ten largest account for 0.4% of the sample.

The CDR3 runs 14 residues from the cysteine to the phenylalanine. Only the CDR3 portion is preserved as DNA: 42 bases, with reading frame beginning at the first base. V is cut by 4 bases and J by 4 bases, and the space between the germline ends is 12 bases. CDR1 is given as MNHEY and CDR2 as SVGEGT, both from the germline V gene. Comments on this clone: This receptor's antigen is unknown. No much larger clone exists at a distance of one base, and base qualities are not known.

Naive and memory CD4+ T cells were separated from cryopreserved PBMCs through CD4 enrichment, which was followed by EasySep naive CD4+ T cell enrichment. PBMCs were isolated from leukapheresis product or whole blood by Ficoll-Paque PLUS gradient centrifugation. PBMCs were either cryopreserved at -140 degrees C or used fresh in the expansion assay. The QIAamp Micro DNA Kit was used to extract genomic DNA from the CD4+ T cells. The chain is encoded by TRBV6-2 or TRBV6-3 joined to TRBJ2-3, with no reliable assignment of the D segment. This sequence was found in an adult with COVID-19. The sequencing input was naive CD4+ T cells from PBMCs. In light of the paper, this sample's cell subset or site label describes: naive CD4+ T cells isolated by negative enrichment. The DNA is as follows: TGTGCCAGCAGTTGGGCCCGTGATTCAGATACGCAGTATTTT. Its product reads: CASSWARDSDTQYF.